This T cell receptor (beta chain) was observed in a study of PD-1 blockade in classical Hodgkin lymphoma. Study observations and caveats: Patients who began taking nivolumab under 1 year after ASCT were left out. The repertoire differences lack a defined cause, possibly disease activity or prior therapy.

For this clone: Antigen: not known.

Only in-frame clones appear in the TCRdb table, and some are missing; sequencing was by immunoSEQ multiplex PCR. Altogether tens of thousands of clones are present, 85% to 90% being singletons, with the ten largest covering 15%. Every patient was affected by relapse after autologous stem cell transplantation, while exposure to brentuximab vedotin was not uniform. CDR1 is SQVTM, CDR2 ANQGSEA, per germline. Trimming removed 6 bases at V and 15 bases at J, with 20 bases between. The CDR3 totals 12 residues. The source is a human donor with classical Hodgkin lymphoma. The sample in question was peripheral blood mononuclear cells (PBMCs), obtained at baseline. The chain couples TRBV29-1 to TRBJ1-4; D not resolved. The CDR3 loop is CSVTDHSGFMFF. In DNA form, the CDR3 reads TGCAGCGTCACCGACCACAGCGGATTTATGTTTTTT.